This T cell receptor beta chain emerged from a study of cytomegalovirus exposure and HLA in healthy donors. General study results and limits: Previous analysis showed most TCR beta V segments were productive about 90% or about 30% of the time. With later analysis, a missense DCLRE1C variant became linked to TCR beta V- and J-gene trimming.

This clone was detected a few times. What it binds is not known. V lost 6 bases and J lost 5; bases outside the gene matches: 8. The CDR3 is 16 amino acids. The germline V gene has CDR1 ENHRY and CDR2 SYGVKD. Researchers ran the PCR with 60 Vbeta and 13 Jbeta primers. As originally analysed: A follow-up analysis tallied around 80 million unique TCR beta chains, roughly 11 million shared. Only in-frame clones appear in the TCRdb table, and some are missing; sequencing was by immunoSEQ multiplex PCR. The DNA gave D and trimming, while V, J and clone size come from that table. Here the sample spans some 180,000 clones, 76% being singletons.

The chain joins TRBV10-3 to TRBJ2-2, with 11 bases fitting TRBD2. The sequence was collected from a woman aged 25 to 45 in good health and CMV-seropositive. Sequencing was done on a sample of PBMCs. CDR3 in amino acids: CAISRSGGAGTGELFF. In DNA form, the CDR3 reads TGTGCCATCAGCCGTAGCGGGGGGGCCGGAACCGGGGAGCTGTTTTTT.